The 4 T cell receptor beta chains below all came from one sample that was sequenced in a study of cytomegalovirus exposure and HLA in healthy donors. Primers: 60 Vbeta forward and 13 Jbeta reverse. Profiling relied on immunoSEQ multiplex PCR, and the TCRdb table lists in-frame clones only, not all of them. The sample totals approximately 140,000 clones; its top ten clones hold roughly 1.6%. Material for sequencing was PBMCs. These receptors were obtained from a woman in her thirties or forties in good health and CMV-seronegative.

V usage is TRBV5-6 and J usage is TRBJ2-7; no reliable D call. Germline V gene lookup returns CDR1 SGHDT and CDR2 YYEEEE. CDR3 size: 13 residues. V was clipped by 0 bases and J by 3 bases, with 7 bases between them. The CDR3 loop is CASSLEASYEQYF. The CDR3 DNA is TGTGCCAGCAGCTTGGAAGCTAGCTACGAGCAGTACTTC.

V and J are TRBV11-3 and TRBJ2-7, with TRBD2 matching over 7 bases. Trimming cost V 5 bases and J 3 bases; bases outside gene matches: 10. This CDR3 region has 15 residues. In germline, CDR1 is SGHNT, CDR2 YENEEA. CDR3: CASSLRERDYYEQYF. In DNA, the CDR3 is TGTGCCAGCAGCCTGAGGGAGCGGGATTACTACGAGCAGTACTTC.

The chain couples TRBV19 to TRBJ2-3, with TRBD2 matching 8 bases. Unmatched junction bases numbered 8, after V lost 5 bases and J lost 1 base. Germline values: CDR1 LNHDA, CDR2 SQIVND (reference sequence). The CDR3 has 16 amino acids. CDR3 coding DNA: TGTGCCAGTAGTCTGAGAGCGGGGGTTGGCACAGATACGCAGTATTTT. Translating gives CASSLRAGVGTDTQYF. The entire variable domain, with the rest obtained from reference TRBV19 and TRBJ2-3, is as follows: DGGITQSPKYLFRKEGQNVTLSCEQNLNHDAMYWYRQDPGQGLRLIYYSQIVNDFQKGDIAEGYSVSREKKESFPLTVTSAQKNPTAFYLCASSLRAGVGTDTQYFGPGTRLTVL.

The CDR3 DNA reads as TGTGCCAGCAGGCATATACAGGGATCGCTTAGGTATGGCTACACCTTC. This gives the protein CASRHIQGSLRYGYTF. V is TRBV5-6 and J is TRBJ1-2; D possibly corresponds to TRBD1 (6 bases). V gave up 5 bases and J gave up 5 bases, with 22 bases separating them. CDR3 length equals 16 residues. The germline V gene has CDR1 SGHDT and CDR2 YYEEEE.